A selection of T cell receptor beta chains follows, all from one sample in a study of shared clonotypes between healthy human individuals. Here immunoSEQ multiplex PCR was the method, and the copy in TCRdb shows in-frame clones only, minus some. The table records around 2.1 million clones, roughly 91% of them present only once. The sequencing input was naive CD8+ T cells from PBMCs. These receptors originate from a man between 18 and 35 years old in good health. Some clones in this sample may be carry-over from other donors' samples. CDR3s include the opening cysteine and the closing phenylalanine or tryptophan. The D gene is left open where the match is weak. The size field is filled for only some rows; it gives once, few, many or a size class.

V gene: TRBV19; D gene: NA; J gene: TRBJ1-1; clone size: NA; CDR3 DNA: TGTGCCAGTAGTAGCCGGACATCGGTGAACACTGAAGCTTTCTTT; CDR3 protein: CASSSRTSVNTEAFF
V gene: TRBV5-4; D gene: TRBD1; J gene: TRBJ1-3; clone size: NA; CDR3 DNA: TGTGCCAGCAGTCCGGGACAGGGGATCTCTGGAAACACCATATATTTT; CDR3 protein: CASSPGQGISGNTIYF
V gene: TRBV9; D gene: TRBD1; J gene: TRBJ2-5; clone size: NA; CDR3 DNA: TGTGCCAGCAGCTCGACTTGGGGTTGGGGACAGCAAGAGACCCAGTACTTC; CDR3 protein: CASSSTWGWGQQETQYF
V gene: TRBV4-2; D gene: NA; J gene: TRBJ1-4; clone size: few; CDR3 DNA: TGTGCCAGCAGCCCCGGGGACGAGGGTAATGAAAAACTGTTTTTT; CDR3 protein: CASSPGDEGNEKLFF
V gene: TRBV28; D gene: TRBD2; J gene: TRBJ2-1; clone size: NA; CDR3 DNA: TGTGCCAGCAGCCCACTGTCGGGAGGACAGTTCTTC; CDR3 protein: CASSPLSGGQFF
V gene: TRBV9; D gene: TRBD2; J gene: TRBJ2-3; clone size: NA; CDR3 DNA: TGTGCCAGCAGCCTCGCCTGGGGAGGGACTGATACGCAGTATTTT; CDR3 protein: CASSLAWGGTDTQYF
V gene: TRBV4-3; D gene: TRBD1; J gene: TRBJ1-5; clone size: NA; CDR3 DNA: TGCGCCAGCAGCCAAGATGGGACAGCGAATCAGCCCCAGCATTTT; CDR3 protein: CASSQDGTANQPQHF
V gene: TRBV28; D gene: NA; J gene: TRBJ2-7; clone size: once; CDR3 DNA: TGTGCCAGCAGTTTACCCCCTAGGTACTTC; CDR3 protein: CASSLPPRYF
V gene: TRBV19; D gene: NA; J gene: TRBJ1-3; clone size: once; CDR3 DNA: TGTGCCAGTAGTATTGGGGTCCGGCGCTCTGGAAACACCATATATTTT; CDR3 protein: CASSIGVRRSGNTIYF
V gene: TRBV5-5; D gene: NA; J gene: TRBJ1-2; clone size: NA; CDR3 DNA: TGTGCCAGCAGCCCCGGACAGAACATCCTATATGGCTACACCTTC; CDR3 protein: CASSPGQNILYGYTF
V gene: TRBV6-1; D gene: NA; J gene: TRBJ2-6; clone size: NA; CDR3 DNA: TGTGCCAGCAGATTACGGACCTCTGGGGCCAACGTCCTGACTTTC; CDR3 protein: CASRLRTSGANVLTF
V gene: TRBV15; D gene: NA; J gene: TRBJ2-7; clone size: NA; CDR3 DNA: TGTGCCACCAGCAGAGGTTCGCCCTCCTACGAGCAGTACTTC; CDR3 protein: CATSRGSPSYEQYF
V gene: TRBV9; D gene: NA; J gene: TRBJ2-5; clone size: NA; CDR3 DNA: TGTGCCAGCGGCGTAGACCCCCGGGAGACCCAGTACTTC; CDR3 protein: CASGVDPRETQYF
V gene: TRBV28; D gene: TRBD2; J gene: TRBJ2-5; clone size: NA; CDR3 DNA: TGTGCCAGCAGCTGGACTAGCGGGGACCTACAAGAGACCCAGTACTTC; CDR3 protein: CASSWTSGDLQETQYF
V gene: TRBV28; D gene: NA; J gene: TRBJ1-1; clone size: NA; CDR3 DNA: TGTGCCAGCAGTTCCGCTTGGGCTTCTGAAGCTTTCTTT; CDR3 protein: CASSSAWASEAFF
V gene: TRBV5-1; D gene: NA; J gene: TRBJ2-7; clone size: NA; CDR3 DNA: TGCGCCAGCAGCCCGGCGGTGGCCTACGAGCAGTACTTC; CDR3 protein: CASSPAVAYEQYF
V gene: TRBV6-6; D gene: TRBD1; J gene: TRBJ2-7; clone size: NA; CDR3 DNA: TGTGCCAGCAGCTCAGACAGGGGTTCTCCTTCCTACGAGCAGTACTTC; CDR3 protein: CASSSDRGSPSYEQYF
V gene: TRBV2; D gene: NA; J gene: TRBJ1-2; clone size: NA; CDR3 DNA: TGTGCCAGCAGTGAAGTACCGGTCCGGGCAACTGCTTATGGCTACACCTTC; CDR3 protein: CASSEVPVRATAYGYTF
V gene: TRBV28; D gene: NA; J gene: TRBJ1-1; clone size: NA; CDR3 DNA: TGTGCCAGCAGGGGTCGGGGGGCTTTCACTGAAGCTTTCTTT; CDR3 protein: CASRGRGAFTEAFF
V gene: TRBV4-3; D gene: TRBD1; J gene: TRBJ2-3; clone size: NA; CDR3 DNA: TGCGCCAGCAGCCCCTTGGGACAGTTTAGCACAGATACGCAGTATTTT; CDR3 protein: CASSPLGQFSTDTQYF
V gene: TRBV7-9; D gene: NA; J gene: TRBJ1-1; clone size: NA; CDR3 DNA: TGTGCCAGCAGCCCTTCCGGGGACACTGAAGCTTTCTTT; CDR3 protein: CASSPSGDTEAFF
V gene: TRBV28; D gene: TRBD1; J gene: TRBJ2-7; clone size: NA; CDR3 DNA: TGTGCCAGCAGTGCAGGGACAGGGAAGCCCTACGAGCAGTACTTC; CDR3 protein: CASSAGTGKPYEQYF
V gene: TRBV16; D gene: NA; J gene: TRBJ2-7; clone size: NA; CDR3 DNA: TGTGCCAGCAGCCTACCCCCCCGGCTGGGTGGGCTCGAGCAGTACTTC; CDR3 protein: CASSLPPRLGGLEQYF
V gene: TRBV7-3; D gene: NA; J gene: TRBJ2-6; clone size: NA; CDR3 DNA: TGTGCCAGCAGCCCTCGACCGGGTGGGTCCCTCTTCTCTGGGGCCAACGTCCTGACTTTC; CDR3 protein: CASSPRPGGSLFSGANVLTF
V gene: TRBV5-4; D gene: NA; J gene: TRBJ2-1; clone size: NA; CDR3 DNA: TGTGCCAGCAGTAGTGACAGGACAGCCTACAATGAGCAGTTCTTC; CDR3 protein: CASSSDRTAYNEQFF
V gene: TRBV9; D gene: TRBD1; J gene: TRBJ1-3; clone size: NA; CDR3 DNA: TGTGCCAGCAGCGCGCAACAGGGGTCAGGAAACACCATATATTTT; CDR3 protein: CASSAQQGSGNTIYF
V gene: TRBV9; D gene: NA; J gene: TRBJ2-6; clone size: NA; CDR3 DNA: TGTGCCAGCAGCGTAGGTGCAAGAGCTGGGGCCAACGTCCTGACTTTC; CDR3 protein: CASSVGARAGANVLTF
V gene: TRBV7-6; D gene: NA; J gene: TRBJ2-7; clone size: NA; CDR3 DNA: TGTGCCAGCAGCACGGGCCCAGCCTACGAGCAGTACTTC; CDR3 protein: CASSTGPAYEQYF
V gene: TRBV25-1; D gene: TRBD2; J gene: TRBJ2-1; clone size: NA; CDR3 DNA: TGTGCCAGCAGTGAACTGGTTAGGCGGGAGGCGATCGATGAGCAGTTCTTC; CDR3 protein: CASSELVRREAIDEQFF
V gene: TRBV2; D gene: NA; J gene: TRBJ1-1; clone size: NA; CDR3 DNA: TGTGCCAGCAGTCCAGGGCTCTTCGCTGAAGCTTTCTTT; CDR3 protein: CASSPGLFAEAFF
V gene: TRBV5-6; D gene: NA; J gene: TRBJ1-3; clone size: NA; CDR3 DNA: TGTGCCAGCAGCTTGAAGCTCTCTGGAAACACCATATATTTT; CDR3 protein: CASSLKLSGNTIYF
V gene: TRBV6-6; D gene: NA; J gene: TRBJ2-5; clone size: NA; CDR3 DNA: TGTGCCAGCAGTTACTCGGCAGGTTCGCTAGGAGAGACCCAGTACTTC; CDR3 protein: CASSYSAGSLGETQYF
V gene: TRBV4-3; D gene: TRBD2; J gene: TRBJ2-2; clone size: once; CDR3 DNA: TGCGCCAGCAACTTAGCGGGAGGGCCTGACACCGGGGAGCTGTTTTTT; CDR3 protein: CASNLAGGPDTGELFF
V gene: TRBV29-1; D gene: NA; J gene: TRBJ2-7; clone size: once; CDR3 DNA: TGCAGCGTTCGCCAGGGGGGATTACGCGAGCAGTACTTC; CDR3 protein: CSVRQGGLREQYF
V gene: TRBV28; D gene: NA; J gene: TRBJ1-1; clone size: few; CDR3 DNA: TGTGCCACAGGAGCCCCCGAAGCTTTCTTT; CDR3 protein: CATGAPEAFF
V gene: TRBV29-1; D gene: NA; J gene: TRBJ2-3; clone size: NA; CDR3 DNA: TGCAGCGCTGGAGGGGGGGGCTGGGCAGATACGCAGTATTTT; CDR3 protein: CSAGGGGWADTQYF
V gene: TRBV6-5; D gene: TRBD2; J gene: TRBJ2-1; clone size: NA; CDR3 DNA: TGTGCCAGCAGTCCCGAGGGACTAGCCGATGAGCAGTTCTTC; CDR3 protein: CASSPEGLADEQFF
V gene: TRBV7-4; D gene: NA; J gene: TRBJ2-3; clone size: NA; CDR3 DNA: TGTGCTCGGGTCAGGGGTCGGGGCACAGATACGCAGTATTTT; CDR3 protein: CARVRGRGTDTQYF
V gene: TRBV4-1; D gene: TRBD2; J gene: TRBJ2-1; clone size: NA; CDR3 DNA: TGCGCCAGCAGTCTCGGGGGGGGCTCCTACAATGAGCAGTTCTTC; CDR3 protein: CASSLGGGSYNEQFF
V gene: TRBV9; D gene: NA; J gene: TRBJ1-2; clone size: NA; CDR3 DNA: TGTGCCAGCAGCGTAGGAGATTGGGGGCGGAGTGGCTACACCTTC; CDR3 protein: CASSVGDWGRSGYTF
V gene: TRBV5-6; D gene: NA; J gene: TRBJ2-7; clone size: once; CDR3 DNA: TGTGCCAGCAGCCAGTGGAGGGACTACGAGCAGTACTTC; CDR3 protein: CASSQWRDYEQYF
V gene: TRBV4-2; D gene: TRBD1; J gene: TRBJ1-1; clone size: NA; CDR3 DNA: TGTGCCAGCAGCCAAGATGGGACAGAGGTCGCTTGGGACACTGAAGCTTTCTTT; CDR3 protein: CASSQDGTEVAWDTEAFF
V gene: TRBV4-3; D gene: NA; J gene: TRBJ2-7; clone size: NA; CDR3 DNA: TGCGCCAGCAGCCAAGACCGGAGCGGAGGAGACGGCTACGAGCAGTACTTC; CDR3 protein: CASSQDRSGGDGYEQYF
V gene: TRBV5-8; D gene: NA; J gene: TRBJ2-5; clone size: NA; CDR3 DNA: TGTGCCAGCAGCTTGGGGAATCCCCAAGAGACCCAGTACTTC; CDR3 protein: CASSLGNPQETQYF
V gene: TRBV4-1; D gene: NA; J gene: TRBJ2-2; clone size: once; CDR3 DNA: TGCGCCAGCAGCCAAGATTGGGGCACTTGGGACACCGGGGAGCTGTTTTTT; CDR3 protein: CASSQDWGTWDTGELFF
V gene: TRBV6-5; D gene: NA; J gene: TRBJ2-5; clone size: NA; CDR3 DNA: TGTGCCAGCAGTTGGGACGGCCAAGAGACCCAGTACTTC; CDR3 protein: CASSWDGQETQYF
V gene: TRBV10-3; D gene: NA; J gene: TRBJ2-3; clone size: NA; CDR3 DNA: TGTGCCATCAGTGGACAGCGGACAGACACAGATACGCAGTATTTT; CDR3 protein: CAISGQRTDTDTQYF
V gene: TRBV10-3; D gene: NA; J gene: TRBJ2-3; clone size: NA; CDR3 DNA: TGTGCCATCAGTGACCTTTATATAGGCCGGCGCACAGATACGCAGTATTTT; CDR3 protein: CAISDLYIGRRTDTQYF
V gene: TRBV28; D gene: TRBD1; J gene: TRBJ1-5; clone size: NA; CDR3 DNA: TGTGCCAGCAGTTTGAGACAGGGCGTTCAGCCCCAGCATTTT; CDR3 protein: CASSLRQGVQPQHF
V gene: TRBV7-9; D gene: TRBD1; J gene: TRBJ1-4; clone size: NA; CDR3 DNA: TGTGCCAGCAGCCCCTCGGGACAGCTAAATGAAAAACTGTTTTTT; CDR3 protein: CASSPSGQLNEKLFF
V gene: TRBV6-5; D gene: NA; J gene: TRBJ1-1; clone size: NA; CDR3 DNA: TGTGCCAGCAGTTACTCGGGCACCATGAACACTGAAGCTTTCTTT; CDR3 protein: CASSYSGTMNTEAFF
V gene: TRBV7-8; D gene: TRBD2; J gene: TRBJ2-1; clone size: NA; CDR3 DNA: TGTGCCAGCAGTACGAAGCGGGAAAACGAGCAGTTCTTC; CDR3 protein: CASSTKRENEQFF
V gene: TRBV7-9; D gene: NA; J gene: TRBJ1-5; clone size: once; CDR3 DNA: TGTGCCAGCAGAGCAGGCTTAGGGCAGCCCCAGCATTTT; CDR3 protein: CASRAGLGQPQHF
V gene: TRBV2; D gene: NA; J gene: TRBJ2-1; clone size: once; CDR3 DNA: TGTGCCAGTGCCCGCAGGCGCAATGAGCAGTTCTTC; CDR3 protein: CASARRRNEQFF